Listed here are 5 T cell receptor beta chains from one sample, sequenced in a study of blood T cell repertoires in COVID-19 (dated by TCRdb to 2019 to 2021). The protocol used for the library was the immunoSEQ multiplex PCR assay. TCRdb limited this immuneACCESS table to in-frame rearrangements with V and J called. A share of clones is missing; checked studies link under half to unresolved V genes, and the rest is unexplained. A total of 75,000 to 90,000 clones appear in this sample, around three quarters of them only once. In total, the top ten clones hold around 4.7% of the sample. The specimen was peripheral blood. Source of these receptors: a woman between 65 and 79 years old with acute or convalescent COVID-19.

The J gene is TRBJ1-2, the V gene TRBV19; D may be TRBD1 (6 bases). The germline gives CDR1 LNHDA, CDR2 SQIVND (reference sequence). This CDR3 comprises 16 residues. The V gene lost 5 bases and the J gene lost 5 bases, with 21 bases spanning the gap. The CDR3 DNA sequence: TGTGCCAGTAGTCCCTTGTATGGGGGCAAAGGATATGGCTACACCTTC. Translating gives CASSPLYGGKGYGYTF.

The V call is TRBV2, the J call TRBJ2-5; the match to TRBD1 covers 8 bases. V gave up 3 bases and J gave up 5 bases; unmatched junction bases: 5. The CDR3 is made up of 14 amino acids. Germline CDR1 and CDR2: SNHLY and FYNNEI. The CDR3 DNA reads TGTGCCAGCAGTGAGGACAGGGCGTGGGAGACCCAGTACTTC. The encoded protein is CASSEDRAWETQYF. Full variable domain (rest looked up from reference TRBV2 and TRBJ2-5): EPEVTQTPSHQVTQMGQEVILRCVPISNHLYFYWYRQILGQKVEFLVSFYNNEISEKSEIFDDQFSVERPDGSNFTLKIRSTKLEDSAMYFCASSEDRAWETQYFGPGTRLLVL.

The chain recombines TRBV6-1 with TRBJ1-5, with unresolved D. Per germline, CDR1 MNHNS and CDR2 SASEGT. CDR3 length: 14 amino acids. V was pared by 0 bases and J by 6 bases, with 9 bases between. CDR3 sequence reads: CASSEASQVQPQHF. The CDR3 DNA is TGTGCCAGCAGTGAAGCGAGCCAGGTTCAGCCCCAGCATTTT.

This chain joins TRBV4-3 and TRBJ2-1; TRBD2 agrees at 14 bases. Per the germline V gene, CDR1 is LGHNA and CDR2 is YSLEER. The CDR3 extends over 17 amino acids. The ends lost 0 bases at V and 11 bases at J; junction bases unmatched: 9. CDR3 protein: CASSQDIRTSGGSKQFF. The CDR3 DNA reads TGCGCCAGCAGCCAAGACATCCGGACTAGCGGGGGGAGCAAGCAGTTCTTC.

This chain links TRBV7-2 with TRBJ2-5, with D possibly TRBD2 on 6 matching bases. CDR1 is SGHTA, CDR2 FQGNSA, per germline. V lost 1 base to trimming and J lost 1 base, with 19 bases between them. The CDR3 sequence is 18 residues long. DNA for the CDR3: TGTGCCAGCAGCTTAGGGTGGATACGGGGGTCAAGCCAAGAGACCCAGTACTTC. Translated, it gives CASSLGWIRGSSQETQYF.